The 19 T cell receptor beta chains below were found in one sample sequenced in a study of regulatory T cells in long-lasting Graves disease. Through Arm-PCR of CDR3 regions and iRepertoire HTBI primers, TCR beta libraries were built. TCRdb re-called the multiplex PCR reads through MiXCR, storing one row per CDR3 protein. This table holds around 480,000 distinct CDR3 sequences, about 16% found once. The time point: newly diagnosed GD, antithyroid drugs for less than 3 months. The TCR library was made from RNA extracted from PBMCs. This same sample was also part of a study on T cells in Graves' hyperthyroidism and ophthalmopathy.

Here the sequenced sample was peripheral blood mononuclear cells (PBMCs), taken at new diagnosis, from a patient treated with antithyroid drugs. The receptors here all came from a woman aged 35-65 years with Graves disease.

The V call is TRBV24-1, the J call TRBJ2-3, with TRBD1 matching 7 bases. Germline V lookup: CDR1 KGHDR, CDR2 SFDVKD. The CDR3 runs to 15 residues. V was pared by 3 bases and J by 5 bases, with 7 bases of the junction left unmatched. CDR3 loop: CATSDAVQGVDTQYF. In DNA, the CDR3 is TGTGCCACCAGTGATGCGGTGCAGGGGGTAGATACGCAGTATTTT.

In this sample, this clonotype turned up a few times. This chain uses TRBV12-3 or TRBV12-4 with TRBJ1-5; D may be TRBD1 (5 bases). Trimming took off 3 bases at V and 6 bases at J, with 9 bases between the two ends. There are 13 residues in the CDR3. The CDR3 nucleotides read TGTGCCAGCAGTTTCGGGGCAACTCAGCCCCAGCATTTT. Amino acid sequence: CASSFGATQPQHF.

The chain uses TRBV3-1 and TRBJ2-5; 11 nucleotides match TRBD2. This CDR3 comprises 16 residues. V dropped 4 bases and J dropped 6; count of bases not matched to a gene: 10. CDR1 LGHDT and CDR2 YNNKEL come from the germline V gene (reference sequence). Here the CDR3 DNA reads TGTGCCAGCAGCCCAGACCTAGCGGGGGGCCGTCAGACCCAGTACTTC. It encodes CASSPDLAGGRQTQYF.

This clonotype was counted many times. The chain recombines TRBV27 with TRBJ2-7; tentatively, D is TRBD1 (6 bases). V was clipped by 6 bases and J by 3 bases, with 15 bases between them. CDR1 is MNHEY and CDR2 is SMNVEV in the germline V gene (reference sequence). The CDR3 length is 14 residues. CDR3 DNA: TGTGCCAGCAGACAGGGACCTAACAACTACGAGCAGTACTTC. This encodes CASRQGPNNYEQYF.

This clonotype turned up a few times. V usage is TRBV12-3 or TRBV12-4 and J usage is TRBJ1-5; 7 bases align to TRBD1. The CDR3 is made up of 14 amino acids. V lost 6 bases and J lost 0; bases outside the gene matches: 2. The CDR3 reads CASSRGFSNQPQHF. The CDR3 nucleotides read TGTGCCAGCAGCAGGGGGTTTAGCAATCAGCCCCAGCATTTT.

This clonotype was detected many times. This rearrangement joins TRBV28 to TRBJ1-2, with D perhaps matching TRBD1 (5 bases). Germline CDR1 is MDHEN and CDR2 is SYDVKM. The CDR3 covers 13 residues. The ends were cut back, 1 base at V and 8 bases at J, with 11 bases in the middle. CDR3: CASSLSQGAGYTF. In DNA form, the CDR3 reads TGTGCCAGCAGTTTATCCCAGGGCGCCGGCTACACCTTC.

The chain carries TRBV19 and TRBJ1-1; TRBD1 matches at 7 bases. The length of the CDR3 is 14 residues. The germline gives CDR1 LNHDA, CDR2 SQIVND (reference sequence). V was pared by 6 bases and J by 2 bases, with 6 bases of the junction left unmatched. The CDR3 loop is CASRPGGTNTEAFF. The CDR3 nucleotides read TGTGCCAGTAGACCAGGGGGGACAAACACTGAAGCTTTCTTT.

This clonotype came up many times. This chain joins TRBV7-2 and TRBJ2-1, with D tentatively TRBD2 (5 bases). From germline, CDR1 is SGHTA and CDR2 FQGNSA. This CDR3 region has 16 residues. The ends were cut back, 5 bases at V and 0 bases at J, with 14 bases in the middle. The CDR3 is CASSRERFSSYNEQFF. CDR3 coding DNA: TGTGCCAGCAGCCGAGAGCGGTTTAGCTCCTACAATGAGCAGTTCTTC.

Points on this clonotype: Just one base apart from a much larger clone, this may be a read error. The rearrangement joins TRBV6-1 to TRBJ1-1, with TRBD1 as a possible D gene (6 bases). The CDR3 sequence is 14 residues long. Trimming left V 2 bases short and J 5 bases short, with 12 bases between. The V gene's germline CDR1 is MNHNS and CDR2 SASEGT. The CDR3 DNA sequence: TGTGCCAGCAGTGAACCTGACAGGAGTACTGAAGCTTTCTTT. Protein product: CASSEPDRSTEAFF.

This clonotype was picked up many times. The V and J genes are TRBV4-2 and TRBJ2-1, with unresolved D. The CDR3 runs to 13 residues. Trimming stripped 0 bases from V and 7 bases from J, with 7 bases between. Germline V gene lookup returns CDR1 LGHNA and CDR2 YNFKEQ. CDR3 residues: CASSQDTRNEQFF. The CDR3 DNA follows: TGTGCCAGCAGCCAAGATACCAGAAATGAGCAGTTCTTC.

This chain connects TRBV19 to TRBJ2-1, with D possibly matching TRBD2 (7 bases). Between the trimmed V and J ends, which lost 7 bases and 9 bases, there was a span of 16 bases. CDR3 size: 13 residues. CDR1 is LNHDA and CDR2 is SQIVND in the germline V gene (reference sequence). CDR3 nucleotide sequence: TGTGCCAGTAATCTGGGGGGGCCGGGTGAGCAGTTCTTC. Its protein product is CASNLGGPGEQFF.

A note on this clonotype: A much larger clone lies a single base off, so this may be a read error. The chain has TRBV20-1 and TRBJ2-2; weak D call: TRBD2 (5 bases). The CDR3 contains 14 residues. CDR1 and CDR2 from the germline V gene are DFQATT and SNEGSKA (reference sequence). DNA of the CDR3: TGCAGTGCTAGAGGGCTCTCGAACACCGGGGAGCTGCTTTTT. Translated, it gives CSARGLSNTGELLF.

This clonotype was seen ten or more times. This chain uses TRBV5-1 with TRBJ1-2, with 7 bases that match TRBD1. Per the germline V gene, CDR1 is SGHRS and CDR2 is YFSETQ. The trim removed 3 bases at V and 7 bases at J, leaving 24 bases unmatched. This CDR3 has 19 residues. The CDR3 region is CASSSRGTVGGEDLGGYTF. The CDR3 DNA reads TGCGCCAGCAGCTCCCGAGGGACAGTCGGCGGGGAGGATTTGGGTGGCTACACCTTC. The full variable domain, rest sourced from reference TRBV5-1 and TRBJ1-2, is KAGVTQTPRYLIKTRGQQVTLSCSPISGHRSVSWYQQTPGQGLQFLFEYFSETQRNKGNFPGRFSGRQFSNSRSEMNVSTLELGDSALYLCASSSRGTVGGEDLGGYTFGSGTRLTVV.

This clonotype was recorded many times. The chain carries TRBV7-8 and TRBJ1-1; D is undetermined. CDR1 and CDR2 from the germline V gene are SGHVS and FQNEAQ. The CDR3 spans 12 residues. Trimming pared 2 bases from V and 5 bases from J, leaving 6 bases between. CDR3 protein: CASSLMRTEAFF. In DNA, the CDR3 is TGTGCCAGCAGCTTAATGAGGACTGAAGCTTTCTTT.

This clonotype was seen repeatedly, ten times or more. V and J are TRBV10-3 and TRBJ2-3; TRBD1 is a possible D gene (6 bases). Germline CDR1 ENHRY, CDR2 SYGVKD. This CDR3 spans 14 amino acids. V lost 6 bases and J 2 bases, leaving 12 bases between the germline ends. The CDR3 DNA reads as TGTGCCATCAGGGGGGACACCTACACAGATACGCAGTATTTT. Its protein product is CAIRGDTYTDTQYF.

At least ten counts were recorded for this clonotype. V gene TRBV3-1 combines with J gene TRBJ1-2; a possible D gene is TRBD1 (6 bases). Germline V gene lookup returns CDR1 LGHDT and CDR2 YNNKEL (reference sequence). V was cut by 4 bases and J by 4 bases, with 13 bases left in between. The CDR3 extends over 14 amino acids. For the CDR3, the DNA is TGTGCCAGCAGCCTCCCCCGGACAGCCTATGGCTACACCTTC. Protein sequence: CASSLPRTAYGYTF.

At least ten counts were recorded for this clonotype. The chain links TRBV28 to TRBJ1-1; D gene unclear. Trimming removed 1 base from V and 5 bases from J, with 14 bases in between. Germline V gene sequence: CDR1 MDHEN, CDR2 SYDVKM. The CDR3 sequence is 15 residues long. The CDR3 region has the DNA TGTGCCAGCAGTTTATACGGCAATTCGGCTACTGAAGCTTTCTTT. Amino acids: CASSLYGNSATEAFF.

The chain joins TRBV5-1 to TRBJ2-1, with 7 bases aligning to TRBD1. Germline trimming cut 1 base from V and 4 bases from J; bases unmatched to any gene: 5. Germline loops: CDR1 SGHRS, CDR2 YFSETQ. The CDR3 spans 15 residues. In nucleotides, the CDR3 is TGCGCCAGCAGCTTGTTGTCAGGGGGATACAATGAGCAGTTCTTC. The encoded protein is CASSLLSGGYNEQFF.

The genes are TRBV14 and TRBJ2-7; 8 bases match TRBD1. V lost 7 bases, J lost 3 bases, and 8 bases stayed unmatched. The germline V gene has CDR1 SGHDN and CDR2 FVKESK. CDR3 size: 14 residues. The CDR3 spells CASNPGQGNYEQYF. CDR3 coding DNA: TGTGCCAGCAACCCCGGACAGGGTAACTACGAGCAGTACTTC.